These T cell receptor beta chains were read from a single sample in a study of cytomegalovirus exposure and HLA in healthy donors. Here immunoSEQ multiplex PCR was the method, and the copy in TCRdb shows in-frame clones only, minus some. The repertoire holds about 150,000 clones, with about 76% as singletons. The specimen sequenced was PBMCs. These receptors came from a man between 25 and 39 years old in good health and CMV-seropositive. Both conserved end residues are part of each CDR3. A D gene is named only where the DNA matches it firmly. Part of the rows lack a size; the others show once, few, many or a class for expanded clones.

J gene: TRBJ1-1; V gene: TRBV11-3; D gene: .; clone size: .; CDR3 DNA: TGTGCCAGCAGCGGCAGGGGCCCTGAAGCTTTCTTT; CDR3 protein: CASSGRGPEAFF
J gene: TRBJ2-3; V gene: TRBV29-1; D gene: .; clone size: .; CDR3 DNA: TGCAGCGTCCTCTCCGAGGCAACGCAGTATTTT; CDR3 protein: CSVLSEATQYF
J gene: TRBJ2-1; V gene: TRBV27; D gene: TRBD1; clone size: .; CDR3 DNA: TGTGCCAGCAGAGGTTTACAGGGGGAATCCTACAATGAGCAGTTCTTC; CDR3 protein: CASRGLQGESYNEQFF
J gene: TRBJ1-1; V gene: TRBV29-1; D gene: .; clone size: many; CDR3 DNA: TGCAGCGTTGCCAGTTTAGCCACTGAAGCTTTCTTT; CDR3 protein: CSVASLATEAFF
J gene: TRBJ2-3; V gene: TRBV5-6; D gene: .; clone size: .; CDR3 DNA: TGTGCCAGCAGCCCTTTGAAAGGGAGGATCACAGATACGCAGTATTTT; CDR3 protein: CASSPLKGRITDTQYF
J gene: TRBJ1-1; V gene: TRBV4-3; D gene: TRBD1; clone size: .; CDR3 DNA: TGCGCCAGCAGCCGAGGGGGCTGGGACACTGAAGCTTTCTTT; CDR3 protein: CASSRGGWDTEAFF
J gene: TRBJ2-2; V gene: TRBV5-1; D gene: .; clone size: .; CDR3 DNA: TGCGCCAGCAGCTCCACAGGGTCGAACACCGGGGAGCTGTTTTTT; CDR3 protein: CASSSTGSNTGELFF
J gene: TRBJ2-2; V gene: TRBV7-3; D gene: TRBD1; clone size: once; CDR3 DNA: TGTGCCAGCAGCCTGACAGGGATTGGGTTCGGGGAGCTGTTTTTT; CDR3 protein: CASSLTGIGFGELFF
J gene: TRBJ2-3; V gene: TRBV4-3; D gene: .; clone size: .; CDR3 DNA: TGCGCCAGCAGCCAAGATCCGACGGGGGGCGGTGTTGATACGCAGTATTTT; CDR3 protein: CASSQDPTGGGVDTQYF
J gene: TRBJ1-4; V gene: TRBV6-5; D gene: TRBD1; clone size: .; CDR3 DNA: TGTGCCAGCAGTTACCGTGGGGACAGGGGAGAAAAACTGTTTTTT; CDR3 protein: CASSYRGDRGEKLFF
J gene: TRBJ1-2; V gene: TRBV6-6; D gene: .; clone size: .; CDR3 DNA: TGTGCCAGCACCTCTCGCTATGGCTACACCTTC; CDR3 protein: CASTSRYGYTF
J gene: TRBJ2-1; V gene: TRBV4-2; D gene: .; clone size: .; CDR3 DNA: TGTGCCAGCAGCCCAACGGAGGGCAGAACCCACTACAATGAGCAGTTCTTC; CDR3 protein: CASSPTEGRTHYNEQFF
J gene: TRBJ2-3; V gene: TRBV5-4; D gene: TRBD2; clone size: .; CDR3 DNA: TGTGCCAGCAGCTTGGGTATAGCGGGGGAGGACACAGATACGCAGTATTTT; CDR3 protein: CASSLGIAGEDTDTQYF
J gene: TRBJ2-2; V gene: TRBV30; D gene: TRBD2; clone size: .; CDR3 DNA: TGTGCTGGTGCGGGGGGGCCCGGTACCGGGGAGCTGTTTTTT; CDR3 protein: CAGAGGPGTGELFF
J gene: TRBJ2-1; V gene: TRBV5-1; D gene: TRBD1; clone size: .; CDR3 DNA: TGCGCCAGCACAAATGGGGACAGGGGAAACCTATACAATGAGCAGTTCTTC; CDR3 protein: CASTNGDRGNLYNEQFF
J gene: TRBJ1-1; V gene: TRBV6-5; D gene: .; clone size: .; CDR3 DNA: TGTGCCAGCAGTTACTCAGCGGGGGGGAACACTGAAGCTTTCTTT; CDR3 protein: CASSYSAGGNTEAFF
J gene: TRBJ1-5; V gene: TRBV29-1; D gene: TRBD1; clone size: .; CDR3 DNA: TGCGGCGTCCGGGACAGAGATCAGCCCCAGCATTTT; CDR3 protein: CGVRDRDQPQHF
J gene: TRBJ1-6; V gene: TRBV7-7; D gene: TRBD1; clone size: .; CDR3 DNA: TGTGCCAGCAGCCCCGGGACAGAAATTTCACCCCTCCACTTT; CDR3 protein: CASSPGTEISPLHF
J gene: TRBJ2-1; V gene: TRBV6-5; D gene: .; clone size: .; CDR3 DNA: TGTGCCAGCATTTCTCCCAGGGGCTATGAGCAGTTCTTC; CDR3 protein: CASISPRGYEQFF
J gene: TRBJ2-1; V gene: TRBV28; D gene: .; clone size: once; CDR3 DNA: TGTGCCAGCACACGGACAGCTAAGAACAATGAGCAGTTCTTC; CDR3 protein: CASTRTAKNNEQFF
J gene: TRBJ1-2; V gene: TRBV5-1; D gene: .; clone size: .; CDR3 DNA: TGCGCCAGCAGCTCAGGGTCCGGTTATGGCTACACCTTC; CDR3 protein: CASSSGSGYGYTF
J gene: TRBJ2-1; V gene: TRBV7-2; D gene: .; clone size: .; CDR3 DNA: TGTGCCAGCAGTCGAACAGATTTCAATGAGCAGTTCTTC; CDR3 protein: CASSRTDFNEQFF
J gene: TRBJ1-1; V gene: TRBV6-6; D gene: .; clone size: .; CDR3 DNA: TGTGCCAGCCTCCCTTCCGCGACTCTCGGCACTGAAGCTTTCTTT; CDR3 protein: CASLPSATLGTEAFF
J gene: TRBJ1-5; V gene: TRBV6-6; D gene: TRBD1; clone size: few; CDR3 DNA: TGTGCCAGCAGTCCACTGGACAGGGGGATTCAGCCCCAGCATTTT; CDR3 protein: CASSPLDRGIQPQHF
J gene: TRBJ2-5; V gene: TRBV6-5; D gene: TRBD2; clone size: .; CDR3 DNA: TGTGCCAGCATCGACAGACTAGCGGGACTGGAGACCCAGTACTTC; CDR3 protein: CASIDRLAGLETQYF
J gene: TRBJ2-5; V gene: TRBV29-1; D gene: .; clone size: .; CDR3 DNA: TGCAGCGTTGACGGGCCGAAAAGGGCTAGCCATCAAGAGACCCAGTACTTC; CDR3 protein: CSVDGPKRASHQETQYF
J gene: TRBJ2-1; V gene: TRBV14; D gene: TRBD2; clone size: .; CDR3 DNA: TGTGCCAGCAGCCAGGGACTAGCGTGGCAGTTCTTC; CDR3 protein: CASSQGLAWQFF
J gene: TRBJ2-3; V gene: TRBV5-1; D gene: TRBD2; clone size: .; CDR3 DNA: TGCGCCAGCGGAGTAGGCGGGAGGGGCACAGATACGCAGTATTTT; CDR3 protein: CASGVGGRGTDTQYF
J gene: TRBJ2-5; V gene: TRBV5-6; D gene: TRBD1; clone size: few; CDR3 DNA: TGTGCCAGCAGCTTGGGCGGGACAGGGGGCCAGGAGACCCAGTACTTC; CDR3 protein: CASSLGGTGGQETQYF
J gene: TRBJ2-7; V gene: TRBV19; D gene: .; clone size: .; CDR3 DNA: TGTGCCAGTAGTATGCGGACTTTTAGCTCCTACGAGCAGTACTTC; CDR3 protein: CASSMRTFSSYEQYF
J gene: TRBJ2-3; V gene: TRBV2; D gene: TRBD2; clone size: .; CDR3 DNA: TGTGCCAGCAAGGCGGGGGGACCACGAGATACGCAGTATTTT; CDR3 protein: CASKAGGPRDTQYF
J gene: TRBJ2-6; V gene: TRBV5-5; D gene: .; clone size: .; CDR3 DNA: TGTGCCAGCAGCTTGGTGTTAGCTGGGGCCAACGTCCTGACTTTC; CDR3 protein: CASSLVLAGANVLTF
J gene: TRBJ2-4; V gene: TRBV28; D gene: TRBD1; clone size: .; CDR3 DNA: TGTGCCAGCAGTTTCCAGGGGGCGAACGAAAACATTCAGTACTTC; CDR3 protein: CASSFQGANENIQYF
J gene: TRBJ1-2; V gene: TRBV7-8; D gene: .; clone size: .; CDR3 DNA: TGTGCCAGCAGCTTACTAGGCCTCCCTGCGGGCTACACCTTC; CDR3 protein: CASSLLGLPAGYTF
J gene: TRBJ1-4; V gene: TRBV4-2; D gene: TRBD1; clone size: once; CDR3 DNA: TGTGCCAGCAGCCAAGATCCTGTATGGACAGGGGGCTCGGGTGAAAAACTGTTTTTT; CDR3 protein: CASSQDPVWTGGSGEKLFF
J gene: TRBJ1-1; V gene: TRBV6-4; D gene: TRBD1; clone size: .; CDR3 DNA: TGTGCCAGCAGCCCCAGGGGGTCAAAAGACACTGAAGCTTTCTTT; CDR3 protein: CASSPRGSKDTEAFF
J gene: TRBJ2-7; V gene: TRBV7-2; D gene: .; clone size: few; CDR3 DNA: TGTGCCAGCAGCTTACCGGGAGTGCTGGGTTACGAGCAGTACTTC; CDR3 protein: CASSLPGVLGYEQYF
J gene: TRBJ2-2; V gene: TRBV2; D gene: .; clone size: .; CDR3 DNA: TGTGCCAGCAGTGAACAGAACACCGGGGAGCTGTTTTTT; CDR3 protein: CASSEQNTGELFF
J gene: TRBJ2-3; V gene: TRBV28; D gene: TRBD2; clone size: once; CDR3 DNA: TGTGCCAGCATTGGACTAGCGGGAGCAGATACGCAGTATTTT; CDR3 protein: CASIGLAGADTQYF
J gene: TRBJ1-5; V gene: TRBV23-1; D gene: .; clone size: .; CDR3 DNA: TGCGCCAGCAGGAATAGCAGGACAAGGGATCAGCCCCAGCATTTT; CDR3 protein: CASRNSRTRDQPQHF
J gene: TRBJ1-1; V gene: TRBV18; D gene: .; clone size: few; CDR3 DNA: TGTGCCAGCTCACCACTAGACGTAGGGGCGAACACTGAAGCTTTCTTT; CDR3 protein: CASSPLDVGANTEAFF
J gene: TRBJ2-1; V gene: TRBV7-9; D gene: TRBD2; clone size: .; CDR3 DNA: TGTGCCAGCAGCTTAGCCGGGGGGGGGCCCTCCTACAATGAGCAGTTCTTC; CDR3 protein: CASSLAGGGPSYNEQFF
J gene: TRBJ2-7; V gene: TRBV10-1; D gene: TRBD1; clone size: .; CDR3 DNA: TGCGCCAGCAGTGAGGGCAGGGGGCAATACGAGCAGTACTTC; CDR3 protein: CASSEGRGQYEQYF
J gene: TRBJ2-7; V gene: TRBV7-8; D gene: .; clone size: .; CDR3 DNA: TGTGCCAGCAGCTTAGAGGGGCAGACTGTAGGAGACGAGCAGTACTTC; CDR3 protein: CASSLEGQTVGDEQYF
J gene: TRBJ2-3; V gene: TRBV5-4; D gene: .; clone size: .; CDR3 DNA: TGTGCCAGCAGCTTAATGGGGGGGCTCAGCACAGATACGCAGTATTTT; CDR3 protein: CASSLMGGLSTDTQYF
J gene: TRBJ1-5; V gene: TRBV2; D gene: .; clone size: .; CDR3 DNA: TGTGCCAGCAGTGAAGTCAGGGTGAGCAATCAGCCCCAGCATTTT; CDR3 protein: CASSEVRVSNQPQHF
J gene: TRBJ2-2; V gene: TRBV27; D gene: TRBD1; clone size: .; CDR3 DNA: TGTGCCAGCAAGGGTGCAGGGGGTTCCGGGGAGCTGTTTTTT; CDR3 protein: CASKGAGGSGELFF
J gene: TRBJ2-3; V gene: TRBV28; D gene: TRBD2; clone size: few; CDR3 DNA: TGTGCCAGCAGAACTAGCGGAGGGAGCACAGATACGCAGTATTTT; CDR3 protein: CASRTSGGSTDTQYF
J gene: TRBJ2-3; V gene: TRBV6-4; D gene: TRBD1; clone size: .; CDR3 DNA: TGTGCCAGCAGCCCTACCGACAGGGCGGCTAAGCAGTATTTT; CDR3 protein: CASSPTDRAAKQYF
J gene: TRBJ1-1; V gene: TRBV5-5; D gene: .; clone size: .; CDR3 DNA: TGTGCCAGCAGCCCGCCCGGGACTGCAAACACTGAAGCTTTCTTT; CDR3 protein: CASSPPGTANTEAFF
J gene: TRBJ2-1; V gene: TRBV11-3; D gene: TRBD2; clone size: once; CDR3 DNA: TGTGCCAGCAGCTTCTCTAGCGGGAGTAGGTCCTACAATGAGCAGTTCTTC; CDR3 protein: CASSFSSGSRSYNEQFF
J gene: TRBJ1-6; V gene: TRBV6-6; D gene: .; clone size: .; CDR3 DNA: TGTGCCAGCAGTTTATCCCCGGGAGACCGACAACCCCTCCACTTT; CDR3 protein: CASSLSPGDRQPLHF
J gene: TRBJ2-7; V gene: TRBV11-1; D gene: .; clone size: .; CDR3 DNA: TGTGCCAGCAGCTCCGGACATACCTCCTACGAGCAGTACTTC; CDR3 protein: CASSSGHTSYEQYF